This TCR beta chain comes out of a study of cytomegalovirus exposure and HLA in healthy donors (TCRdb year 2017). As for the study more broadly: The 650 to 750 repertoires of the first cohort and the 95 to 150 validation repertoires were produced on the same platform, according to a later analysis. The aim of the study was to test whether cataloging public T cell receptors could identify signatures of past pathogen exposure. A separate validation cohort of 100 to 150 different subjects was used in addition to the approximately 700-subject first cohort. High-throughput TCR immunosequencing, statistical association of individual TCRs with disease status, and machine learning were combined to predict cytomegalovirus infection status.

The donors were included in the validation cohort of approximately 120 subjects, a group kept apart from the roughly 670-subject first cohort. The full study reports these points: A few of the identified cytomegalovirus-associated TCR beta chains were confirmed in vitro to be specific for cytomegalovirus antigens. It was suggested by the authors that the approach could potentially be generalized to other disease states and immunological phenotypes. Cytomegalovirus status was reported to be diagnosed by the classifier with high specificity and sensitivity in both the original and validation cohorts. A later analysis found that TCRs clustered in the first cohort also tended to co-occur in the roughly 120 validation repertoires, with approximately 95% of cluster scores above 0. The study listed 164 TCR beta chains as associated with cytomegalovirus. Most TCR sequences were observed very rarely across donors, whereas some public TCRs were present in many individuals. A later analysis lacked HLA typing for the validation cohort, so it scored co-occurrence in that cohort across all 120 repertoires.

The table lists this clone with many counts. There is no known antigen for this receptor. Base qualities were left out, and no much larger clone turns up one base away. The receptor library was made with the immunoSEQ multiplex PCR assay. The study's own analysis went as follows. A statistical classification framework was built for diagnosing cytomegalovirus status from the catalog of TCR beta chain sequences. The table comes from immuneACCESS by way of TCRdb, which keeps in-frame sequences with V and J called. Part of the clones is missing from these tables; in studies checked, under half for an unresolved V gene and the rest for unknown reasons. That table supplies the V and J calls and clone size; D and trimming were determined from the DNA. The sample includes some 200,000 clones, with around 86% observed a single time. The ten most abundant clones make up approximately 7% of the sample. The sequence derives from a man aged 25 to 45 in good health and CMV-seropositive. Sequencing was carried out using PBMCs.

The DNA sequence follows: TGTGCCAGTAGATCAGGGGGTCAGCCCCAGCATTTT. Translated, it gives CASRSGGQPQHF. The chain is assembled from TRBV19 and TRBJ1-5; 7 bases in the middle match TRBD1. The cysteine opens and the phenylalanine closes a CDR3 of 12 amino acids. Only the CDR3 DNA stays, 36 bases, in frame from base 1. Trimming takes 6 bases off V and 6 bases off J; junction bases not matched to a gene: 2. Based on the germline V gene (reference sequence), the CDR1 and CDR2 sequences are LNHDA and SQIVND.